The subject of this entry is one T cell receptor beta chain. The antigen remains unidentified. This sample was included in a study of cytomegalovirus exposure and HLA in healthy donors. Findings and limits, study-wide: Later analysis demonstrated an association between a missense DCLRE1C variant and TCR beta V- and J-gene trimming. Among the sequence variants, a highly shared cluster was likely an artifact of sequencing. Most of the TCR beta V segments (in an earlier analysis) were productive either about 90% or about 30% of the time.

PCR primers comprised 60 Vbeta and 13 Jbeta primers. Sequencing used immunoSEQ multiplex PCR; TCRdb keeps in-frame clones, though not all of them. Of about 140,000 clones listed, roughly 77% are singletons. The sequenced sample consisted of PBMCs. The TCR was taken from a man between 40 and 49 years old in good health and CMV-seronegative.

The CDR3 region is CASSESKGTGLGTDTQYF. The CDR3 DNA is TGTGCCAGCAGTGAATCAAAAGGAACAGGGCTGGGCACAGATACGCAGTATTTT. The chain joins TRBV2 to TRBJ2-3, with D maybe TRBD1 (6 bases). Germline lookup yields CDR1 SNHLY and CDR2 FYNNEI. CDR3 length: 18 amino acids. Trimming stripped 2 bases from V and 1 base from J, with 19 bases between.